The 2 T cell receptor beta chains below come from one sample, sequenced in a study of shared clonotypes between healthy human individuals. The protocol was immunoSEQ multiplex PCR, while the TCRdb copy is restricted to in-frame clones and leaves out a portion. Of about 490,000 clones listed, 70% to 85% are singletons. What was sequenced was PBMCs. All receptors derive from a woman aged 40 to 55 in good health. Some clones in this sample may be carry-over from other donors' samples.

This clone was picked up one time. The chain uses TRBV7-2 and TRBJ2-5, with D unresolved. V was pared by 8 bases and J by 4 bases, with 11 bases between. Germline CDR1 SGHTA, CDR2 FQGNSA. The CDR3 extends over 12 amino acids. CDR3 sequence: CASSRVGETQYF. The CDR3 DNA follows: TGTGCCAGCTCCCGGGTCGGAGAGACCCAGTACTTC.

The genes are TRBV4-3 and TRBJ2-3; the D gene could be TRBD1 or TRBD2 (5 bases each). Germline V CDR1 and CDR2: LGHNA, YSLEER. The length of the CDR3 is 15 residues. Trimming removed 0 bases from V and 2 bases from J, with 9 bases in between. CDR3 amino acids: CASSQDSGTTDTQYF. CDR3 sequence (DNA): TGCGCCAGCAGCCAAGATTCAGGGACCACAGATACGCAGTATTTT.